These 13 T cell receptor beta chains were all obtained from the same sample, sequenced in a study of T-cell reconstitution after alpha-beta-depleted transplantation in children. Unique molecular identifiers were incorporated during preparation of the TCRbeta library. TCRdb passed the PCR reads through MiXCR, listing each CDR3 protein once. The table shows about 240,000 distinct CDR3 sequences, with about a quarter occurring only once. Sequenced material: PBMCs, taken before TCRalphabeta/CD19-depleted stem cell transplant. These receptor sequences come from a girl aged 2-10 years with Fanconi anemia, due to receive a stem cell transplant.

Notes on this clonotype: A much larger clone differs by one base, so this may be a read error. The conserved phenylalanine or tryptophan normally closing the CDR3 is absent here, so this likely arose from a read error. CDR3 loop: CSASPSGYTDTQYV. CDR3 nucleotide sequence: TGCAGTGCTAGTCCCTCCGGATACACAGATACGCAGTATGTT. The V gene is TRBV20-1, the J gene TRBJ2-3; D is ambiguous. Trimming took off 3 bases at V and 2 bases at J, with 12 bases between the two ends. Germline V CDR1 and CDR2: DFQATT, SNEGSKA (reference sequence). The CDR3 length is 14 residues.

J is TRBJ2-3 and V is TRBV20-1; maybe TRBD2 (6 bases). The germline CDR1 and CDR2 sequences are DFQATT and SNEGSKA (reference sequence). The CDR3 extends over 14 amino acids. V was pared by 1 base and J by 5 bases, with 13 bases between. The CDR3 is CSARGSARGDTQYF. Here the CDR3 DNA reads TGCAGTGCTAGAGGTTCAGCGCGGGGAGATACGCAGTATTTT.

This clonotype occurred many times. The rearrangement joins TRBV29-1 to TRBJ2-3; 11 bases fit TRBD2. The length of the CDR3 is 13 residues. Germline lookup yields CDR1 SQVTM and CDR2 ANQGSEA. J gave up 3 bases and V 7 bases, and 3 bases lay outside the gene matches. CDR3 loop: CSGTSGFTDTQYF. The CDR3, as DNA: TGCAGCGGGACTAGCGGGTTTACAGATACGCAGTATTTT.

This clonotype was picked up a small number of times. The chain carries TRBV20-1 and TRBJ1-5, with unresolved D. Trimming took off 3 bases at V and 0 bases at J, with 6 bases between the two ends. The germline V gene has CDR1 DFQATT and CDR2 SNEGSKA (reference sequence). This CDR3 has 13 residues. The CDR3 sequence: CSASQLSNQPQHF. The CDR3 nucleotides are TGCAGTGCTAGCCAGCTTAGCAATCAGCCCCAGCATTTT.

The table lists this clonotype with many counts. This chain connects TRBV20-1 to TRBJ2-7; 7 bases line up with TRBD1. The CDR3 loop spans 11 amino acids. V was clipped by 5 bases and J by 5 bases; unmatched bases: 3. Germline CDR1 reads DFQATT; CDR2 reads SNEGSKA (reference sequence). CDR3 sequence reads: CSALGQDEQYF. CDR3 sequence (DNA): TGCAGTGCTCTTGGACAGGACGAGCAGTACTTC.

In its sample, this clonotype was seen many times. V and J are TRBV12-3 or TRBV12-4 and TRBJ2-5; TRBD2 matches at 10 bases. This CDR3 has 15 residues. J was trimmed by 5 bases and V by 7 bases; bases with no gene match: 10. The CDR3 nucleotides read TGTGCCAGCACCCCGAGCGGGGGGGCTAGGGAGACCCAGTACTTC. It codes for CASTPSGGARETQYF.

This clonotype was detected many times. The rearrangement links TRBV12-3 or TRBV12-4 to TRBJ2-3; TRBD2 matches 7 bases. V lost 8 bases and J lost 1; bases outside the gene matches: 9. The length of the CDR3 is 15 residues. CDR3 coding DNA: TGTGCCAGCGGCTTTTTGGCGGGAGGCACAGATACGCAGTATTTT. Encoded protein: CASGFLAGGTDTQYF.

V is TRBV7-2 and J is TRBJ2-5, with 8 bases fitting TRBD1. CDR3 size: 14 residues. Germline V CDR1 and CDR2: SGHTA, FQGNSA. The trim removed 5 bases at V and 4 bases at J, leaving 6 bases unmatched. The CDR3 region is CASSPGQGRETQYF. CDR3 bases: TGTGCCAGCAGCCCCGGACAGGGACGAGAGACCCAGTACTTC.

V gene TRBV28 combines with J gene TRBJ2-7; D ambiguous. The CDR3 consists of 13 residues. The V gene's germline CDR1 is MDHEN and CDR2 SYDVKM. V dropped 5 bases and J dropped 3 bases, with 11 bases sitting between them. CDR3 nucleotides: TGTGCCAGCAGTCCCCACTACTACTACGAGCAGTACTTC. Translated: CASSPHYYYEQYF.

This clonotype was counted at least ten times. The chain carries TRBV7-3 and TRBJ2-2; D call uncertain. Germline lookup yields CDR1 SGHTA and CDR2 FQGTGA. V was cut by 2 bases and J by 0 bases, with 4 bases left in between. The CDR3 spans 14 residues. CDR3 loop: CASSLFANTGELFF. CDR3 DNA: TGTGCCAGCAGCTTATTCGCGAACACCGGGGAGCTGTTTTTT.

This clonotype occurred many times. V usage is TRBV20-1 and J usage is TRBJ2-3, with a weak D call TRBD1 (7 bases). From germline, CDR1 is DFQATT and CDR2 SNEGSKA (reference sequence). V was shortened by 5 bases and J by 4 bases, with 13 bases between the two germline ends. This CDR3 has 13 residues. The CDR3 sequence is CSAYVRGADTQYF. The CDR3 DNA sequence: TGCAGTGCTTATGTCAGGGGGGCAGATACGCAGTATTTT.

This clonotype was counted at least ten times. V and J are TRBV6-4 and TRBJ2-1, with 8 bases lining up with TRBD2. This CDR3 spans 14 amino acids. In germline, CDR1 is MRHNA, CDR2 SNTAGT. Trimming at V came to 4 bases and at J to 12 bases, leaving 11 bases not matched to a gene. As DNA, the CDR3 is TGTGCCAGCAGTGGGGGTAGAGAAGCGGGAGTGCAGTTCTTC. It yields the protein CASSGGREAGVQFF.

This clonotype was seen a few times. The genes are TRBV6-1 and TRBJ1-1; D is perhaps TRBD1 (5 bases). Trimming cost V 2 bases and J 0 bases, with 10 bases left between them. The CDR3 is 15 residues long. Germline CDR1 reads MNHNS; CDR2 reads SASEGT. The CDR3: CASSELEGLNTEAFF. CDR3 in DNA: TGTGCCAGCAGTGAATTGGAGGGGCTGAACACTGAAGCTTTCTTT.